This T cell receptor beta chain appears in the sequencing data of a study of blood T cell repertoires in COVID-19. Study background: From T cells, B-cell-depleted T cells, or PBMCs came the material, which was cDNA or gDNA.

The V end lost 2 bases, the J end lost 5 bases, and 18 bases lay between the germline ends. The CDR3 contains 16 residues. Germline values: CDR1 SGHVS, CDR2 FQNEAQ. The assay was immunoSEQ multiplex PCR, and TCRdb's table has in-frame clones only and misses some. The sample shows around 100,000 clones, roughly 80% of them seen only once. This clone was detected once. This TCR was sampled from a human donor in a cohort sampled during active COVID-19. The rearrangement links TRBV7-8 to TRBJ2-5; possibly TRBD2 for D (6 bases). Material for sequencing was peripheral blood. The CDR3 spells CASSLTSTRKVETQYF. Written as DNA, the CDR3 is TGTGCCAGCAGCTTAACCTCGACTAGGAAGGTTGAGACCCAGTACTTC.